These 2 T cell receptor beta chains were sequenced from one sample in a study of radiation and T cells in renal cell carcinoma. Time point indicated: blood 2 weeks post-SBRT. Treatment specified: 15 Gy SBRT to primary tumor, nephrectomy 4 weeks later. The protocol was immunoSEQ multiplex PCR, while the TCRdb copy is restricted to in-frame clones and leaves out a portion. The sample shows some 130,000 clones, approximately 90% of them seen only once. The sample here was blood, taken from a patient whose treatment included radiotherapy and nephrectomy. The receptors derive from a woman in her 70s with renal cell carcinoma.

The chain joins TRBV19 to TRBJ1-1, with D perhaps TRBD1 (5 bases). The V gene's germline CDR1 is LNHDA and CDR2 SQIVND (reference sequence). Deletions cut 5 bases from V and 0 bases from J, with 13 bases between. The CDR3 runs 15 residues. The CDR3: CASSFQGTLNTEAFF. DNA of the CDR3: TGTGCCAGTAGTTTCCAAGGGACGTTGAACACTGAAGCTTTCTTT.

The rearrangement links TRBV9 to TRBJ2-5; D tentatively reads TRBD1 or TRBD2 (5 bases each). The germline V and J ends were trimmed by 3 bases and 3 bases, with 9 bases remaining between them. CDR1 and CDR2 (germline): SGDLS, YYNGEE. CDR3 length: 13 amino acids. CDR3 nucleotides: TGTGCCAGCAGCGGGGACGTAAAAGAGACCCAGTACTTC. Its translation is CASSGDVKETQYF.